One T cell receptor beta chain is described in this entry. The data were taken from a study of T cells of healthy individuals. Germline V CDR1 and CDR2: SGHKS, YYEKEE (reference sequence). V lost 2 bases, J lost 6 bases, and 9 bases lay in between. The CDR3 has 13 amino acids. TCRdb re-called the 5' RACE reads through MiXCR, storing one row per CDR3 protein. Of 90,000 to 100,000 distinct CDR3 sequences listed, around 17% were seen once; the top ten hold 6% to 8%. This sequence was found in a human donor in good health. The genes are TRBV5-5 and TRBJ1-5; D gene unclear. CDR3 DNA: TGTGCCAGCAGCTTATGGGGAAGTCAGCCCCAGCATTTT. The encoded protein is CASSLWGSQPQHF.